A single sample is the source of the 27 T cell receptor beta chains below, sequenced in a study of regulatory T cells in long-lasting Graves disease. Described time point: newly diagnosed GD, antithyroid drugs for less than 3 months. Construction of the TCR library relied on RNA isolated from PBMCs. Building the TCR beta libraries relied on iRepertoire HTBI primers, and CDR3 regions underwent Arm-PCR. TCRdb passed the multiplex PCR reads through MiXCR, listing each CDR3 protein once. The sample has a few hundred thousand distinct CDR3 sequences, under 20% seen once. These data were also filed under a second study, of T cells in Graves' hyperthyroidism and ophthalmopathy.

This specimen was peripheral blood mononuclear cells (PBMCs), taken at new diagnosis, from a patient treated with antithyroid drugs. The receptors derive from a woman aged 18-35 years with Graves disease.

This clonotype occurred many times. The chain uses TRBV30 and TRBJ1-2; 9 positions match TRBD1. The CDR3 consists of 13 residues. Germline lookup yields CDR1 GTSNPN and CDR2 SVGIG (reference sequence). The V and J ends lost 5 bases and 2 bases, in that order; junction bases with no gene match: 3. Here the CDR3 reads CAWAGQGNYGYTF. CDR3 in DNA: TGTGCCTGGGCCGGACAGGGGAACTATGGCTACACCTTC.

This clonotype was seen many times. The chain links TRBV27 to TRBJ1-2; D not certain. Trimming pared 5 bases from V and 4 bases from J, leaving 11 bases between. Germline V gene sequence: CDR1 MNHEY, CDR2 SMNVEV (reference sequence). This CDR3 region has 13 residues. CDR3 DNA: TGTGCCAGCAGTAACAGCGGAGTCTATGGCTACACCTTC. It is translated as CASSNSGVYGYTF.

CDR3 in amino acids: CASSPRDSLAGYGYTF. The CDR3 bases are TGCGCCAGCAGCCCCCGGGACAGCCTCGCAGGCTATGGCTACACCTTC. The chain couples TRBV4-1 to TRBJ1-2, with 7 bases matching TRBD1. The CDR3 has 16 residues. The ends lost 4 bases at V and 4 bases at J; junction bases unmatched: 12. CDR1 is MGHRA and CDR2 is YSYEKL in the germline V gene.

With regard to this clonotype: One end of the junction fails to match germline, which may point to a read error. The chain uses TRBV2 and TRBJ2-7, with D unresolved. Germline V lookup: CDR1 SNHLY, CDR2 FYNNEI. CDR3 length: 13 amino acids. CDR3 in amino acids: CASSEGGPYDQYF. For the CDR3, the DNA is TGTGCCAGCAGTGAAGGGGGTCCCTACGATCAGTACTTC.

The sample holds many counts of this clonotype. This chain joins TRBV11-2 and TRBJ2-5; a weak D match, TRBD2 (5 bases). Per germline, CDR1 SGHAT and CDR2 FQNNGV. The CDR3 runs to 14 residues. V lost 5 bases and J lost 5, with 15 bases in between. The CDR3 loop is CASSHGNAGETQYF. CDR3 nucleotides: TGTGCCAGCAGCCACGGGAACGCCGGGGAGACCCAGTACTTC.

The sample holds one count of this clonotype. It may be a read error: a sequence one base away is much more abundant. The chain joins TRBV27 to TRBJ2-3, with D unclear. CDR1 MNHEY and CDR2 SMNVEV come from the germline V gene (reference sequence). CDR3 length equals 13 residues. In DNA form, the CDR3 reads TGTGCCAGCAGTTTAATGCTCACAGATACGCGGTATTTT. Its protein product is CASSLMLTDTRYF.

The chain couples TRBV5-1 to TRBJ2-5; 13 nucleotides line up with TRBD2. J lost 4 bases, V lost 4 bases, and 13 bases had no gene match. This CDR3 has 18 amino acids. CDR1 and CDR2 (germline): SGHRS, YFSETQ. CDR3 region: CASSLRTSGSGGGETQYF. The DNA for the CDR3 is TGCGCCAGCAGCCTGCGGACTAGCGGGAGCGGGGGAGGAGAGACCCAGTACTTC.

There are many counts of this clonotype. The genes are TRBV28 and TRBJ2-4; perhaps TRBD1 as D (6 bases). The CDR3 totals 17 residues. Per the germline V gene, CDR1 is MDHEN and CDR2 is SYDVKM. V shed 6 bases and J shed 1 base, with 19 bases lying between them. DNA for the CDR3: TGTGCCAGCAGAGACGCCAGCGGACAGAGGGCCAAAAACATTCAGTACTTC. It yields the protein CASRDASGQRAKNIQYF.

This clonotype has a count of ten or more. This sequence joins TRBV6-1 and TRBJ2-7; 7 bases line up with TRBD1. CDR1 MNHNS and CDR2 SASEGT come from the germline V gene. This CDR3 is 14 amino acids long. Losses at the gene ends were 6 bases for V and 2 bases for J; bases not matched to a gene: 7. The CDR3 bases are TGTGCCAGCAGGGCCCATGGGACAGCCTACGAGCAGTACTTC. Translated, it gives CASRAHGTAYEQYF.

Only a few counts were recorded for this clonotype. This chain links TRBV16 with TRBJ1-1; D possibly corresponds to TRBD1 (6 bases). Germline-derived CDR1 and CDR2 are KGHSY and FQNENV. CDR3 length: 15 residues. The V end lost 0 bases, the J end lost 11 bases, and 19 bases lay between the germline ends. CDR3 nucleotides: TGTGCCAGCAGCCAATCGGCGGGGGCCTCCATTGGGGCTTTCTTT. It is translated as CASSQSAGASIGAFF.

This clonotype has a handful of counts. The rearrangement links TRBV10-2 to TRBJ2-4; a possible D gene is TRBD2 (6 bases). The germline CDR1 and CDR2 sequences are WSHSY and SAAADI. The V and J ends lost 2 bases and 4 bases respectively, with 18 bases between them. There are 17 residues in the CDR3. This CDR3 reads CASSEPLASAYKNIQYF. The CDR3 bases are TGCGCCAGCAGTGAGCCCCTGGCTAGCGCCTATAAAAACATTCAGTACTTC.

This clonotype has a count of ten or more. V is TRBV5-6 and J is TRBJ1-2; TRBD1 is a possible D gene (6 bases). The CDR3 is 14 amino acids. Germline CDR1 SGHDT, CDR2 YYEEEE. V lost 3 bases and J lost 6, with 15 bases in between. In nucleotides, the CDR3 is TGTGCCAGCAGCTCCGGGTGGGGGCAGGATGGCTACACCTTC. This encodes CASSSGWGQDGYTF. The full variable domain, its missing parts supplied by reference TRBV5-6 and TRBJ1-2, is DAGVTQSPTHLIKTRGQQVTLRCSPKSGHDTVSWYQQALGQGPQFIFQYYEEEERQRGNFPDRFSGHQFPNYSSELNVNALLLGDSALYLCASSSGWGQDGYTFGSGTRLTVV.

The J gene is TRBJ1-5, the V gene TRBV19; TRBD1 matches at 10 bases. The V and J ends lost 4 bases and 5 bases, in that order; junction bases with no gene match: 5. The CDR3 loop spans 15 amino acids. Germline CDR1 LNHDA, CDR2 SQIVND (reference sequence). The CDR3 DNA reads TGTGCCAGTAGTACCGCCGGGACAGGGGATCAGCCCCAGCATTTT. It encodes CASSTAGTGDQPQHF. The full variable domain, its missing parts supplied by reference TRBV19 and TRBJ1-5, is DGGITQSPKYLFRKEGQNVTLSCEQNLNHDAMYWYRQDPGQGLRLIYYSQIVNDFQKGDIAEGYSVSREKKESFPLTVTSAQKNPTAFYLCASSTAGTGDQPQHFGDGTRLSIL.

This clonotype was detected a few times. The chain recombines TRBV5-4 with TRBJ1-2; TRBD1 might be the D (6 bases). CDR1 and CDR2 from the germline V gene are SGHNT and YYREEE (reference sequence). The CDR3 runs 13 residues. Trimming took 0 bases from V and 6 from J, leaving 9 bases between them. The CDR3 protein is CASSLVAGDGYTF. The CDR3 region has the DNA TGTGCCAGCAGCTTGGTCGCAGGGGATGGCTACACCTTC.

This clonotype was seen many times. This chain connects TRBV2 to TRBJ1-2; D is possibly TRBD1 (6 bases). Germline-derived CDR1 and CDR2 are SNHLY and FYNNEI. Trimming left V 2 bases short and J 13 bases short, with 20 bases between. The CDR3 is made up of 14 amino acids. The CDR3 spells CASSERGDTPVGTF. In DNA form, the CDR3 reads TGTGCCAGCAGTGAAAGAGGGGACACCCCAGTCGGCACCTTC.

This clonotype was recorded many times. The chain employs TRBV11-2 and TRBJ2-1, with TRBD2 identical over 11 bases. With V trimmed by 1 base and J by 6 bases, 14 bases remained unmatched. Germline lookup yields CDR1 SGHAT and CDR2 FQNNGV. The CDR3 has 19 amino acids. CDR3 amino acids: CASSLVGSRLAGKFNEQFF. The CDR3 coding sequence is TGTGCCAGCAGCTTAGTTGGAAGCCGACTAGCGGGAAAGTTCAATGAGCAGTTCTTC.

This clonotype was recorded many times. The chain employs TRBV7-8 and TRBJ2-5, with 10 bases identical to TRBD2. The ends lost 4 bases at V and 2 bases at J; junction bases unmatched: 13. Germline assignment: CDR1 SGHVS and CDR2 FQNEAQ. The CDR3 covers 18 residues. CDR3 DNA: TGTGCCAGCAGCTCCGAACGCAGACTAGCGGGCCAACAAGAGACCCAGTACTTC. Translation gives CASSSERRLAGQQETQYF.

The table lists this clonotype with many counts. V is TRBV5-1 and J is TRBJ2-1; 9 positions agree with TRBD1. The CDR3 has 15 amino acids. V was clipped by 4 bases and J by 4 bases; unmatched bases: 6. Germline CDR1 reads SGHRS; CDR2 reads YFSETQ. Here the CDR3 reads CASSTTGGSYNEQFF. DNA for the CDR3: TGCGCCAGCAGCACAACAGGGGGCTCTTACAATGAGCAGTTCTTC.

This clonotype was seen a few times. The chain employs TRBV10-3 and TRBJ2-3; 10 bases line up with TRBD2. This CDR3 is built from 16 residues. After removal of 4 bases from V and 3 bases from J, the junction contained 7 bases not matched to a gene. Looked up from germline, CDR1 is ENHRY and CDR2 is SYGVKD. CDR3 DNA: TGTGCCATCAGTGGATCAGCGGGGGGGCCGACAGATACGCAGTATTTT. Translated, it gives CAISGSAGGPTDTQYF.

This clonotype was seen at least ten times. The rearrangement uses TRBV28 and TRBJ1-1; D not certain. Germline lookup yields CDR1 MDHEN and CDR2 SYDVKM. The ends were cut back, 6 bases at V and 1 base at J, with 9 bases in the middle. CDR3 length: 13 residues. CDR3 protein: CASSYTENTEAFF. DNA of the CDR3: TGTGCCAGCAGCTATACAGAGAACACTGAAGCTTTCTTT.

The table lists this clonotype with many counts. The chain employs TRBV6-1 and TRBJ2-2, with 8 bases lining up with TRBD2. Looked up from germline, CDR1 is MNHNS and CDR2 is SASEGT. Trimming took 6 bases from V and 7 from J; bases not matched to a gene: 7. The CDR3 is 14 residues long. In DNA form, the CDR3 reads TGTGCCAGCAGAATGCCGGGGGGGAGCGGGGAGCTGTTTTTT. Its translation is CASRMPGGSGELFF.

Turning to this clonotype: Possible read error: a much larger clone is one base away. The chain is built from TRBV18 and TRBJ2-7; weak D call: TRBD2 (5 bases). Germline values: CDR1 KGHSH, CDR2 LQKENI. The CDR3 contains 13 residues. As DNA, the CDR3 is TGTACCAGCTCGGAGGTAGGCGGCTACGAGCAGTACTTC. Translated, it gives CTSSEVGGYEQYF.

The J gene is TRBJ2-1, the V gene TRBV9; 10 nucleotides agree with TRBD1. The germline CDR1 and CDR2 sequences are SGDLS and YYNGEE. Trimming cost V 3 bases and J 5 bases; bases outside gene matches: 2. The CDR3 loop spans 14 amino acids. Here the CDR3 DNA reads TGTGCCAGCAGCGGGACAGGGGGGGACAATGAGCAGTTCTTC. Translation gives CASSGTGGDNEQFF.

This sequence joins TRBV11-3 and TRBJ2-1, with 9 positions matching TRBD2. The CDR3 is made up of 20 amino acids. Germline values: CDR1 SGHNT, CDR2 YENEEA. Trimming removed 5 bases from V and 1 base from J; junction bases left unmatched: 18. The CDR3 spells CASSQRSQGLAGASYNEQFF. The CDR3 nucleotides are TGTGCCAGCAGCCAGAGGTCTCAAGGGTTAGCGGGAGCTTCCTACAATGAGCAGTTCTTC. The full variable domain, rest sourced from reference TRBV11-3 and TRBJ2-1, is EAGVVQSPRYKIIEKKQPVAFWCNPISGHNTLYWYLQNLGQGPELLIRYENEEAVDDSQLPKDRFSAERLKGVDSTLKIQPAELGDSAVYLCASSQRSQGLAGASYNEQFFGPGTRLTVL.

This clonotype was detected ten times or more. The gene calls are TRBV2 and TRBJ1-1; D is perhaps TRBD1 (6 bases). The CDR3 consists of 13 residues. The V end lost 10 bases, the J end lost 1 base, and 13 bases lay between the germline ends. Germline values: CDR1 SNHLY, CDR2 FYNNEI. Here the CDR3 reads CAKLTGRNTEAFF. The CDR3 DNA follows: TGTGCCAAACTGACAGGAAGGAACACTGAAGCTTTCTTT. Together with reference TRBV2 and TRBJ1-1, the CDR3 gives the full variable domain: EPEVTQTPSHQVTQMGQEVILRCVPISNHLYFYWYRQILGQKVEFLVSFYNNEISEKSEIFDDQFSVERPDGSNFTLKIRSTKLEDSAMYFCAKLTGRNTEAFFGQGTRLTVV.

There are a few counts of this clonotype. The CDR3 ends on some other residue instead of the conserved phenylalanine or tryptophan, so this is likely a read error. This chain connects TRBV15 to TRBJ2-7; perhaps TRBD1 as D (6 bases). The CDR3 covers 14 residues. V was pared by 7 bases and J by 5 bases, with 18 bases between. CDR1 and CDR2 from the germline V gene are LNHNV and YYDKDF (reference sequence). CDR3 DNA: TGTGCCACCACTCCGCAGGGGAATAGCCACGAGCAGTACCTC. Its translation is CATTPQGNSHEQYL.

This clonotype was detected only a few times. The CDR3 DNA is TGCAGTGCAACTAGCGGGGGGGGCGGAGATACGCAGTATTTT. Its protein product is CSATSGGGGDTQYF. The chain has TRBV20-1 and TRBJ2-3; 13 nucleotides line up with TRBD2. The germline gives CDR1 DFQATT, CDR2 SNEGSKA (reference sequence). Germline trimming cut 6 bases from V and 5 bases from J; bases unmatched to any gene: 5. The CDR3 is 14 amino acids.